The 27 T cell receptor beta chains given below trace back to one sample, sequenced in a study of blood T cell repertoires in COVID-19. Profiled with immunoSEQ multiplex PCR; TCRdb holds only in-frame clones, not every one. The data show around 65,000 clones, around 85% seen once. Sequenced: peripheral blood. These receptors came from a man aged 60 to 75 with acute or convalescent COVID-19.

The chain recombines TRBV7-9 with TRBJ2-5; D not resolved. Per the germline V gene, CDR1 is SEHNR and CDR2 is FQNEAQ (reference sequence). V lost 5 bases, J lost 4 bases, and 17 bases lay in between. This CDR3 spans 15 amino acids. The CDR3 sequence: CASSPIEVRSETQYF. The CDR3 DNA is TGTGCCAGCAGCCCCATTGAGGTACGCTCAGAGACCCAGTACTTC.

The chain combines TRBV4-1 with TRBJ1-4, with D unresolved. Trimming took off 1 base at V and 8 bases at J, with 8 bases between the two ends. Germline V CDR1 and CDR2: MGHRA, YSYEKL. The CDR3 has 13 residues. The CDR3 reads CASSQGQGEKLFF. The CDR3 DNA is TGCGCCAGCAGCCAAGGACAAGGCGAAAAACTGTTTTTT.

The V call is TRBV24-1, the J call TRBJ2-3; perhaps TRBD2 as D (5 bases). The CDR3 loop spans 15 amino acids. The V end was cut by 6 bases, the J end by 3 bases, with 15 bases between. Germline CDR1 KGHDR, CDR2 SFDVKD. The CDR3 bases are TGTGCCACCAGTATCCGAGGGTTGGGGACAGATACGCAGTATTTT. It specifies CATSIRGLGTDTQYF.

This clone has a handful of counts. The chain combines TRBV19 with TRBJ1-4; no reliable D call. Germline CDR1 reads LNHDA; CDR2 reads SQIVND (reference sequence). This CDR3 is built from 13 residues. V was clipped by 6 bases and J by 8 bases, with 13 bases between them. The CDR3 DNA reads as TGTGCCAGTAGAGGTCCAGGTGGGGAAAAACTGTTTTTT. Translating gives CASRGPGGEKLFF.

This clone was found once. The chain couples TRBV30 to TRBJ1-6; 8 bases are shared with TRBD1. Germline values: CDR1 GTSNPN, CDR2 SVGIG (reference sequence). The length of the CDR3 is 16 residues. V gave up 0 bases and J gave up 5 bases; unmatched junction bases: 6. This chain's CDR3 is CAWSVHAGGNNSPLHF. DNA for the CDR3: TGTGCCTGGAGTGTACACGCAGGGGGCAATAATTCACCCCTCCACTTT.

V and J are TRBV6-2 or TRBV6-3 and TRBJ2-2, with a weak D call TRBD2 (6 bases). Germline V gene sequence: CDR1 MNHEY, CDR2 SVGEGT. This CDR3 is built from 14 residues. Trimming cost V 4 bases and J 7 bases, with 13 bases left between them. DNA of the CDR3: TGTGCCAGCAGTTCGGCCCGGAGGGGCGGGGAGCTGTTTTTT. It is translated as CASSSARRGGELFF.

The chain carries TRBV30 and TRBJ1-1, with 10 nucleotides matching TRBD1. Germline-derived CDR1 and CDR2 are GTSNPN and SVGIG (reference sequence). This CDR3 contains 13 residues. The J segment lost 9 bases and the V segment lost 4 bases, leaving 8 bases of the junction unmatched. The DNA for the CDR3 is TGTGCCTGGAACCTCCGGGACAGGGGTAAAGCTTTCTTT. It yields the protein CAWNLRDRGKAFF.

The J gene is TRBJ2-1, the V gene TRBV24-1; 7 bases align to TRBD2. This CDR3 is built from 17 residues. Germline V gene sequence: CDR1 KGHDR, CDR2 SFDVKD. After removal of 4 bases from V and 1 base from J, the junction contained 9 bases not matched to a gene. The CDR3, as DNA: TGTGCCACCAGTGAGCAGGGCGGGAGTAAATCCTACAATGAGCAGTTCTTC. It translates to CATSEQGGSKSYNEQFF.

J is TRBJ1-6 and V is TRBV28; 7 bases are shared with TRBD1. V lost 8 bases to trimming and J lost 10 bases; unmatched junction nucleotides: 14. The length of the CDR3 is 15 residues. Germline V gene sequence: CDR1 MDHEN, CDR2 SYDVKM. CDR3 residues: CASLTGGGGGSPLHF. The CDR3 nucleotides read TGTGCCAGCCTTACCGGCGGAGGGGGCGGATCACCCCTCCACTTT.

CDR3 amino acids: CASSWTGEGYTF. CDR3 nucleotide sequence: TGTGCCAGCAGCTGGACAGGGGAGGGCTACACCTTC. The V and J genes are TRBV13 and TRBJ1-2; 9 nucleotides agree with TRBD1. This CDR3 is built from 12 residues. The V and J ends lost 4 bases and 8 bases, in that order; junction bases with no gene match: 2. Germline assignment: CDR1 PRHDT and CDR2 FYEKMQ (reference sequence).

This chain uses TRBV4-3 with TRBJ2-7; D call uncertain. Trimming took off 0 bases at V and 3 bases at J, with 3 bases between the two ends. Germline assignment: CDR1 LGHNA and CDR2 YSLEER. CDR3 size: 12 residues. The CDR3 loop is CASSQDGYEQYF. CDR3 nucleotides: TGCGCCAGCAGCCAAGACGGCTACGAGCAGTACTTC.

This rearrangement joins TRBV6-5 to TRBJ2-1; TRBD1 matches 10 bases. The V and J ends lost 6 bases and 5 bases, in that order; junction bases with no gene match: 4. Germline lookup yields CDR1 MNHEY and CDR2 SVGAGI. The CDR3 spans 14 residues. The CDR3 bases are TGTGCCAGCAGGGGGACAGGGGAGAACAATGAGCAGTTCTTC. It is translated as CASRGTGENNEQFF.

This chain uses TRBV10-1 with TRBJ2-2, with TRBD2 as a possible D gene (6 bases). The V end lost 8 bases, the J end lost 4 bases, and 17 bases lay between the germline ends. This CDR3 contains 15 residues. Germline V gives CDR1 WNHNN, CDR2 SYGVQD (reference sequence). CDR3 region: CASAEARLGTGELFF. DNA for the CDR3: TGCGCCAGCGCCGAAGCCCGACTAGGCACCGGGGAGCTGTTTTTT.

This clone was counted a few times. The V and J genes are TRBV10-1 and TRBJ1-1; D unclear. Per the germline V gene, CDR1 is WNHNN and CDR2 is SYGVQD (reference sequence). The V gene lost 5 bases and the J gene lost 4 bases, with 11 bases spanning the gap. The CDR3 is 13 residues long. This CDR3 is CASSPRLGTEAFF. CDR3 nucleotide sequence: TGCGCCAGCAGTCCGCGGTTGGGCACTGAAGCTTTCTTT.

The chain couples TRBV18 to TRBJ2-7, with 14 bases aligning to TRBD2. The CDR3 is 15 residues long. V trimming: 5 bases; J trimming: 3 bases; junction bases outside the gene matches: 3. Germline lookup yields CDR1 KGHSH and CDR2 LQKENI. The CDR3 sequence is CASSATSGRGYEQYF. CDR3 sequence (DNA): TGTGCCAGCTCAGCGACTAGCGGGAGGGGCTACGAGCAGTACTTC.

The CDR3 loop reads CATRTPNTGELFF. The CDR3 region has the DNA TGTGCCACCCGTACACCGAACACCGGGGAGCTGTTTTTT. The chain uses TRBV24-1 and TRBJ2-2; D gene unclear. The CDR3 totals 13 residues. Trimming left V 9 bases short and J 0 bases short, with 7 bases between. Germline V gene lookup returns CDR1 KGHDR and CDR2 SFDVKD.

V gene TRBV9 combines with J gene TRBJ2-1; perhaps TRBD2 as D (6 bases). This CDR3 is 14 amino acids long. The V gene's germline CDR1 is SGDLS and CDR2 YYNGEE. V was shortened by 3 bases and J by 0 bases, with 7 bases between the two germline ends. The CDR3 is CASSGGDSYNEQFF. As DNA, the CDR3 is TGTGCCAGCAGCGGGGGGGACTCCTACAATGAGCAGTTCTTC.

The chain has TRBV5-6 and TRBJ2-6; D remains unclear. This CDR3 region has 14 residues. V shed 3 bases and J shed 0 bases, with 4 bases lying between them. From germline, CDR1 is SGHDT and CDR2 YYEEEE. CDR3 nucleotides: TGTGCCAGCAGCTCCTTCTCTGGGGCCAACGTCCTGACTTTC. It yields the protein CASSSFSGANVLTF. The full variable domain, completed using reference TRBV5-6 and TRBJ2-6, is DAGVTQSPTHLIKTRGQQVTLRCSPKSGHDTVSWYQQALGQGPQFIFQYYEEEERQRGNFPDRFSGHQFPNYSSELNVNALLLGDSALYLCASSSFSGANVLTFGAGSRLTVL.

The chain couples TRBV2 to TRBJ2-2; weak D call: TRBD2 (5 bases). Trimming took off 1 base at V and 7 bases at J, with 13 bases between the two ends. The CDR3 runs 15 residues. Per germline, CDR1 SNHLY and CDR2 FYNNEI. The CDR3 is CASSEGLALVGELFF. CDR3 in DNA: TGTGCCAGCAGTGAAGGCCTAGCCCTCGTCGGGGAGCTGTTTTTT.

This rearrangement joins TRBV13 to TRBJ2-1; D gene uncertain. The CDR3 loop spans 14 amino acids. The V end was cut by 5 bases, the J end by 6 bases, with 14 bases between. Germline-derived CDR1 and CDR2 are PRHDT and FYEKMQ (reference sequence). The DNA for the CDR3 is TGTGCCAGCAGCCCTCCTTTCCAGGTCAATGAGCAGTTCTTC. Residues: CASSPPFQVNEQFF.

This sequence joins TRBV6-1 and TRBJ2-7; 8 bases match TRBD2. The CDR3 is made up of 15 amino acids. V gave up 3 bases and J gave up 6 bases; unmatched junction bases: 10. The V gene's germline CDR1 is MNHNS and CDR2 SASEGT. CDR3 DNA: TGTGCCAGCAGTGATGAGCGGGAGTTTTCGTCCGAGCAGTACTTC. It yields the protein CASSDEREFSSEQYF.

The chain recombines TRBV5-1 with TRBJ2-7; 7 nucleotides line up with TRBD1. V shed 4 bases and J 3 bases; nucleotides not matched to a gene: 4. CDR1 and CDR2 from the germline V gene are SGHRS and YFSETQ. The CDR3 is 13 amino acids. The CDR3 protein is CASSPDRSYEQYF. The CDR3 DNA reads as TGCGCCAGCAGCCCGGACAGGAGCTACGAGCAGTACTTC.

This chain connects TRBV4-1 to TRBJ2-1; D not resolved. Germline CDR1 and CDR2: MGHRA and YSYEKL. Trimming stripped 3 bases from V and 4 bases from J, with 7 bases between. The CDR3 loop spans 13 amino acids. CDR3 nucleotides: TGCGCCAGCAGCCACCCCTATTACAATGAGCAGTTCTTC. Its translation is CASSHPYYNEQFF.

The gene calls are TRBV6-8 and TRBJ2-1; 10 positions agree with TRBD2. This CDR3 is built from 13 residues. The V gene's germline CDR1 is MNHGY and CDR2 SAAAGT. With 10 bases clipped from V and 5 bases from J, the junction kept 5 bases outside the gene matches. DNA for the CDR3: TGTGCCACGTTACTAGCGGGGAACAATGAGCAGTTCTTC. This gives the protein CATLLAGNNEQFF.

This chain links TRBV5-5 with TRBJ1-2; TRBD1 matches at 9 bases. Losses at the gene ends were 3 bases for V and 6 bases for J; bases not matched to a gene: 3. Germline assignment: CDR1 SGHKS and CDR2 YYEKEE (reference sequence). The CDR3 is 13 residues long. CDR3 coding DNA: TGTGCCAGCAGCTACACAGGGGGCAATGGCTACACCTTC. Its translation is CASSYTGGNGYTF. The entire variable domain, with the rest obtained from reference TRBV5-5 and TRBJ1-2, is as follows: DAGVTQSPTHLIKTRGQQVTLRCSPISGHKSVSWYQQVLGQGPQFIFQYYEKEERGRGNFPDRFSARQFPNYSSELNVNALLLGDSALYLCASSYTGGNGYTFGSGTRLTVV.

J is TRBJ1-4 and V is TRBV10-3, with 8 bases that match TRBD1. The CDR3 extends over 17 amino acids. Germline V gene lookup returns CDR1 ENHRY and CDR2 SYGVKD. V lost 2 bases and J lost 2; bases outside the gene matches: 7. CDR3 sequence: CAISEGTGLGTNEKLFF. The CDR3 region has the DNA TGTGCCATCAGTGAGGGGACAGGCCTGGGGACTAATGAAAAACTGTTTTTT.

The V call is TRBV2, the J call TRBJ1-1; D remains unclear. The CDR3 contains 13 residues. With 4 bases removed from V and 0 bases from J, the gap between germline ends came to 6 bases. CDR1 is SNHLY, CDR2 FYNNEI, per germline. In DNA, the CDR3 is TGTGCCAGCAGTGGACTGATGAACACTGAAGCTTTCTTT. Translating it yields CASSGLMNTEAFF.